These 5 T cell receptor beta chains share one sample of origin, sequenced in a study of blood T cell repertoires in COVID-19. Produced via immunoSEQ multiplex PCR; TCRdb's table is partial and in-frame only. The data contain about 100,000 clones, around four fifths of them seen just once; the ten biggest clones take up around an eighth. Sequencing used peripheral blood. These receptor sequences come from a man aged 45-65 years with active or convalescent COVID-19.

This clone was recorded once. The rearrangement links TRBV24-1 to TRBJ2-1, with 13 bases fitting TRBD2. The V gene's germline CDR1 is KGHDR and CDR2 SFDVKD. Unmatched junction bases numbered 6, after V lost 4 bases and J lost 7 bases. The length of the CDR3 is 16 residues. CDR3 protein: CATSDRTSGSRNEQFF. Written as DNA, the CDR3 is TGTGCCACCAGTGACCGGACTAGCGGGAGTAGGAATGAGCAGTTCTTC.

This clone has a handful of counts. CDR3 in amino acids: CATSGTGLPSDEQFF. As DNA, the CDR3 is TGTGCCACCAGCGGGACAGGACTCCCCTCCGATGAGCAGTTCTTC. This sequence joins TRBV24-1 and TRBJ2-1, with 8 nucleotides matching TRBD1. The germline V gene encodes CDR1 KGHDR and CDR2 SFDVKD. The CDR3 runs to 15 residues. The trim removed 7 bases at V and 8 bases at J, leaving 12 bases unmatched.

The rearrangement uses TRBV5-1 and TRBJ1-1; 9 nucleotides align to TRBD1. The CDR3 consists of 15 residues. With V trimmed by 1 base and J by 1 base, 2 bases remained unmatched. Germline CDR1 and CDR2: SGHRS and YFSETQ. CDR3 sequence reads: CASSLTGQGNTEAFF. Here the CDR3 DNA reads TGCGCCAGCAGCTTGACGGGACAGGGGAACACTGAAGCTTTCTTT.

J is TRBJ1-1 and V is TRBV18; 9 nucleotides align to TRBD1. Trimming removed 5 bases from V and 6 bases from J; junction bases left unmatched: 13. Germline CDR1 reads KGHSH; CDR2 reads LQKENI. This CDR3 contains 16 residues. The CDR3 region has the DNA TGTGCCAGCTCATCGATCGGAGGGACAGGGAGTGCTGAAGCTTTCTTT. It translates to CASSSIGGTGSAEAFF. The whole variable domain, remainder taken from reference TRBV18 and TRBJ1-1, is NAGVMQNPRHLVRRRGQEARLRCSPMKGHSHVYWYRQLPEEGLKFMVYLQKENIIDESGMPKERFSAEFPKEGPSILRIQQVVRGDSAAYFCASSSIGGTGSAEAFFGQGTRLTVV.

This chain connects TRBV6-8 to TRBJ1-2; a weak D match, TRBD1 (5 bases). The CDR3 extends over 14 amino acids. V was trimmed by 9 bases and J by 8 bases, leaving 22 bases between them. The germline V gene encodes CDR1 MNHGY and CDR2 SAAAGT. DNA of the CDR3: TGTGCCAGTACGAGGAGGGGACCCTCGGGCGGCTACACCTTC. Its protein is CASTRRGPSGGYTF.